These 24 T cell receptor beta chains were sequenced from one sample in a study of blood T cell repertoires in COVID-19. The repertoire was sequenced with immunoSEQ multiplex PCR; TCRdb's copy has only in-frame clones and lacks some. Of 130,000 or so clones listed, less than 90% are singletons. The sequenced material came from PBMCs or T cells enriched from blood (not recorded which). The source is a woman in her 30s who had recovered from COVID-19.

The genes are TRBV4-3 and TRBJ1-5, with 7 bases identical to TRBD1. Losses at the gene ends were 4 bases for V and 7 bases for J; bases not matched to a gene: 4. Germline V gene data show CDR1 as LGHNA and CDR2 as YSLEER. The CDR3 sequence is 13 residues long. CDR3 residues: CASSPQGRQPQHF. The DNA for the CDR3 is TGCGCCAGCAGCCCACAGGGGCGGCAGCCCCAGCATTTT.

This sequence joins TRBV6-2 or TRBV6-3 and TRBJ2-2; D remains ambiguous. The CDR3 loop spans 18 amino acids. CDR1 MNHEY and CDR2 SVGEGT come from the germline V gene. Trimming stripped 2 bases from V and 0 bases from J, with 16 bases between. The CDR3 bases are TGTGCCAGCAGTTACCCCCTTGGGTCGGCGGCGAACACCGGGGAGCTGTTTTTT. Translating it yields CASSYPLGSAANTGELFF.

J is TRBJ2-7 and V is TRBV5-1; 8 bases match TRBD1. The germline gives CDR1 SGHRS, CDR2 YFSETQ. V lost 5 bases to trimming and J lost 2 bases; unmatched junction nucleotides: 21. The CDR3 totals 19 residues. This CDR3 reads CASSSSGHPPGQAPYEQYF. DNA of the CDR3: TGCGCCAGCAGTTCCTCCGGACATCCTCCGGGACAGGCTCCCTACGAGCAGTACTTC.

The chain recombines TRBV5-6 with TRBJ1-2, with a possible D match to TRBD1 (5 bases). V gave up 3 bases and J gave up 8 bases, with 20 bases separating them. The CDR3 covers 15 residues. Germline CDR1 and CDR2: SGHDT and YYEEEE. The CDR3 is CASSSLGQGMRGYTF. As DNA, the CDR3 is TGTGCCAGCAGCTCGCTTGGTCAGGGTATGAGAGGCTACACCTTC.

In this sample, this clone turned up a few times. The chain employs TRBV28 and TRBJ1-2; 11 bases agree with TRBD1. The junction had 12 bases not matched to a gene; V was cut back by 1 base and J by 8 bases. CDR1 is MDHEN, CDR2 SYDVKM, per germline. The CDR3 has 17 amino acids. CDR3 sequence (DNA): TGTGCCAGCAGTTTATCCCCCTGGACAGGGGGCGACTGGGGCTACACCTTC. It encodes CASSLSPWTGGDWGYTF.

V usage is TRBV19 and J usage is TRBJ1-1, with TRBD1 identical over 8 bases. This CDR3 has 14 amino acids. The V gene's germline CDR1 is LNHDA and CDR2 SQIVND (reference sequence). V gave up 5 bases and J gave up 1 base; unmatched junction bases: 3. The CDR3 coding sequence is TGTGCCAGTAGTGCCGGACAGGGGAACACTGAAGCTTTCTTT. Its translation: CASSAGQGNTEAFF. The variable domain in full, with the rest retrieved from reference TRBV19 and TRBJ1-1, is DGGITQSPKYLFRKEGQNVTLSCEQNLNHDAMYWYRQDPGQGLRLIYYSQIVNDFQKGDIAEGYSVSREKKESFPLTVTSAQKNPTAFYLCASSAGQGNTEAFFGQGTRLTVV.

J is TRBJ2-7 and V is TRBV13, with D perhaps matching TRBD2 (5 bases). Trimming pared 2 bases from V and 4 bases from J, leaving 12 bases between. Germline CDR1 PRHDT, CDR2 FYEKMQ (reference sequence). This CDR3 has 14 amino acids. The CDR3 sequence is CASSLRRRIYEQYF. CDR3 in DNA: TGTGCCAGCAGCTTACGTCGGAGGATTTACGAGCAGTACTTC. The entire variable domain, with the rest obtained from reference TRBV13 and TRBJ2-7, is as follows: AAGVIQSPRHLIKEKRETATLKCYPIPRHDTVYWYQQGPGQDPQFLISFYEKMQSDKGSIPDRFSAQQFSDYHSELNMSSLELGDSALYFCASSLRRRIYEQYFGPGTRLTVT.

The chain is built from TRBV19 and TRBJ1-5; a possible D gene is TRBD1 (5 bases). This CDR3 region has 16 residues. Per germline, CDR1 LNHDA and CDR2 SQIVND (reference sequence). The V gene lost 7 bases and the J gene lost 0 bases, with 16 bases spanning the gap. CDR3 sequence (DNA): TGTGCCAGTAACCAAGGGGCAGTTTATAGCAATCAGCCCCAGCATTTT. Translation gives CASNQGAVYSNQPQHF.

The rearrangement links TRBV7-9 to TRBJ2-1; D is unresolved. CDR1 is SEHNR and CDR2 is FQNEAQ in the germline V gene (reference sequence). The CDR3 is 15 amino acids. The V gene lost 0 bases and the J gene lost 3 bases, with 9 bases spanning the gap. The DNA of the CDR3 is TGTGCCAGCAGCTTAGCGCGGCTCGACTACAATGAGCAGTTCTTC. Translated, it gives CASSLARLDYNEQFF.

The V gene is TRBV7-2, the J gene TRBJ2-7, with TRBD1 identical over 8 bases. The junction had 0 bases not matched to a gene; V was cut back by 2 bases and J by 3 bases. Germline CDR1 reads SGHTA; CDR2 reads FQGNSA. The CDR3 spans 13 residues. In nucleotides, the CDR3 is TGTGCCAGCAGCTTAACAGGGGGCTACGAGCAGTACTTC. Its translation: CASSLTGGYEQYF.

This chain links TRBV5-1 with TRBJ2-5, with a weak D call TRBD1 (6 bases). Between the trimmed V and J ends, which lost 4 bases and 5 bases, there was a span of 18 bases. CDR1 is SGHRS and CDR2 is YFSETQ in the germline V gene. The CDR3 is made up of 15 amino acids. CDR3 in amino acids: CASSPAEQGVETQYF. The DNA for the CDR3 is TGCGCCAGCAGCCCCGCGGAACAGGGTGTGGAGACCCAGTACTTC.

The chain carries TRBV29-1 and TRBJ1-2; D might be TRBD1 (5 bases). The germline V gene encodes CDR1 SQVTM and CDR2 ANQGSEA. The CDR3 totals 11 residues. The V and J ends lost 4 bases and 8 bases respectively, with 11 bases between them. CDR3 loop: CSVVAGRGYTF. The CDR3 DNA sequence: TGCAGCGTTGTCGCAGGGCGAGGCTACACCTTC.

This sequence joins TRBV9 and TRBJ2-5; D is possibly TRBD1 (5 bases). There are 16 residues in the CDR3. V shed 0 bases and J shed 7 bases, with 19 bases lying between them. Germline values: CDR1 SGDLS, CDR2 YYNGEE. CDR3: CASSVGRQGGFVTQYF. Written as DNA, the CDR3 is TGTGCCAGCAGCGTAGGAAGGCAGGGTGGCTTCGTGACCCAGTACTTC.

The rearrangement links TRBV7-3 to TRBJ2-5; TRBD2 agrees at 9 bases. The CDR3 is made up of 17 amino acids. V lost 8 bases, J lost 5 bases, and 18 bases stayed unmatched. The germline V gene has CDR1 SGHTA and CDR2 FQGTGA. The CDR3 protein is CASSGGAGGLRGETQYF. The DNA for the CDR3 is TGTGCCAGCTCGGGAGGAGCGGGAGGCCTCAGGGGGGAGACCCAGTACTTC. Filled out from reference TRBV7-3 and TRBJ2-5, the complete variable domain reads GAGVSQTPSNKVTEKGKYVELRCDPISGHTALYWYRQSLGQGPEFLIYFQGTGAADDSGLPNDRFFAVRPEGSVSTLKIQRTERGDSAVYLCASSGGAGGLRGETQYFGPGTRLLVL.

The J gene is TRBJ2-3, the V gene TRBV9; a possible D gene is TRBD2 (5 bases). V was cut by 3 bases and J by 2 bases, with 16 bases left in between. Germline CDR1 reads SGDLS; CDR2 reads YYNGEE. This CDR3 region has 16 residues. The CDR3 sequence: CASSASPEMYTDTQYF. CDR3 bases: TGTGCCAGCAGCGCTAGCCCGGAGATGTACACAGATACGCAGTATTTT.

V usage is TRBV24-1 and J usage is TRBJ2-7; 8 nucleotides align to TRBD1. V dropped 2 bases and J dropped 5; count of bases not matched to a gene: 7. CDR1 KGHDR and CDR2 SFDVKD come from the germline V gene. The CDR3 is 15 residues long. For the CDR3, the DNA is TGTGCCACCAGTGATTCGACCGGGACAGGCGACGAGCAGTACTTC. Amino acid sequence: CATSDSTGTGDEQYF.

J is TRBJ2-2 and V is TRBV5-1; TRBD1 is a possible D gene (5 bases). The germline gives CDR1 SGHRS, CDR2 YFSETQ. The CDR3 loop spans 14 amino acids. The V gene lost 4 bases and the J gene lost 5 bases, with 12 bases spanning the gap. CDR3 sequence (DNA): TGCGCCAGCAGCCCCGGCAGGGATACCGGGGAGCTGTTTTTT. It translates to CASSPGRDTGELFF.

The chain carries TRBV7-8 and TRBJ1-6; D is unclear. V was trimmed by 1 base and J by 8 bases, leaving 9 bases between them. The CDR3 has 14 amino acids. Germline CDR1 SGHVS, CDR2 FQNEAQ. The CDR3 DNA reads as TGTGCCAGCAGCTTAGTTGCCAGTTATTCACCCCTCCACTTT. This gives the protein CASSLVASYSPLHF.

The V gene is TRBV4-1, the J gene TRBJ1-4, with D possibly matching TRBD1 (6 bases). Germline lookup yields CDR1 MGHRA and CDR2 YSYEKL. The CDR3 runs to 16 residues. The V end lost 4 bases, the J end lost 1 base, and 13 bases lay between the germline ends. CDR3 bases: TGCGCCAGCAGCCCGCACCCAGGGGAAACTAATGAAAAACTGTTTTTT. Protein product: CASSPHPGETNEKLFF.

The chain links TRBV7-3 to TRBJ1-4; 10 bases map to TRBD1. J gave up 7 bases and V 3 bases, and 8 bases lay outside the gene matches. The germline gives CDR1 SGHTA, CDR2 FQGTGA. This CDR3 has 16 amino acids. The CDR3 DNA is TGTGCCAGCAGCTTCGCCCCGGGACAGGGGCCTGAAAAACTGTTTTTT. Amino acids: CASSFAPGQGPEKLFF.

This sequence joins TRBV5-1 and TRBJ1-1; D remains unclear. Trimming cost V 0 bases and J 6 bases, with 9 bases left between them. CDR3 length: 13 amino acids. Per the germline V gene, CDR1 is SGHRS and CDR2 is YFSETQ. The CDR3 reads CASSLDGRAEAFF. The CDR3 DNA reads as TGCGCCAGCAGCTTGGACGGTCGTGCTGAAGCTTTCTTT.

CDR3 sequence reads: CASSQGTNTGELFF. In DNA, the CDR3 is TGTGCCAGCAGCCAAGGTACGAACACCGGGGAGCTGTTTTTT. The chain recombines TRBV3-1 (or the pseudogene TRBV3-2) with TRBJ2-2, with unresolved D. Germline CDR1 LGHDT, CDR2 YNNKEL (reference sequence). This CDR3 is 14 amino acids long. Trimming pared 1 base from V and 0 bases from J, leaving 3 bases between.

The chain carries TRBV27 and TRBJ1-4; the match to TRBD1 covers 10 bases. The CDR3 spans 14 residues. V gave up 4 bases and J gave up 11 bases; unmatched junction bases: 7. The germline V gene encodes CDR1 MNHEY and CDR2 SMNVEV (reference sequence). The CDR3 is CASSWDRGPYKLFF. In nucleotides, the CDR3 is TGTGCCAGCAGTTGGGACAGGGGTCCCTACAAACTGTTTTTT.

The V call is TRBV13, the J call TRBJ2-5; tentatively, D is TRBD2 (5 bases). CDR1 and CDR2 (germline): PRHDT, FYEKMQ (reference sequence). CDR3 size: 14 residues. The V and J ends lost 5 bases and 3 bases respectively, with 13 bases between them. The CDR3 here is CASSPRGSKETQYF. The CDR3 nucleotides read TGTGCCAGCAGCCCCCGGGGAAGCAAAGAGACCCAGTACTTC.